The clone carrying this T cell receptor (beta chain) was counted once. Its antigen is currently unknown. PCR was performed using 60 Vbeta and 13 Jbeta primers. Profiling relied on immunoSEQ multiplex PCR, and the TCRdb table lists in-frame clones only, not all of them. The sample lists over 80,000 clones; 82% were seen once. This sample stems from a study of cytomegalovirus exposure and HLA in healthy donors. Overall study results and limits: In a later analysis, TCR beta V- and J-gene trimming showed a link to a missense DCLRE1C variant.

The germline V and J ends were trimmed by 5 bases and 1 base, with 15 bases remaining between them. The V gene's germline CDR1 is MDHEN and CDR2 SYDVKM. The CDR3 spans 15 residues. The chain recombines TRBV28 with TRBJ2-7; D perhaps matches TRBD2 (5 bases). Sequenced sample: PBMCs. This TCR derives from a man over 45 in good health and CMV-seronegative. The CDR3 region has the DNA TGTGCCAGCAGTCCTCAACTAGGGTCTTCCTACGAGCAGTACTTC. It is translated as CASSPQLGSSYEQYF.